This T cell receptor beta chain was obtained from a study of T cells in Graves' hyperthyroidism and ophthalmopathy. Study-level information: At initial diagnosis, before any treatment had begun, peripheral blood was obtained.

Each diagnosis was grounded in clinical symptoms, serum thyroxine and TRAb, thyroid ultrasound, and orbital computed tomography. Ahead of any ophthalmopathy symptoms, the blood sample was obtained at the first diagnosis of hyperthyroidism. This clonotype was seen at least ten times. Germline V gene lookup returns CDR1 SNHLY and CDR2 FYNNEI. This CDR3 has 13 residues. Losses at the gene ends were 7 bases for V and 8 bases for J; bases not matched to a gene: 6. Amplified regions were TCR beta CDR3 sequences from RNA transcripts. First-round RT-PCR of the TCR CDR3 relied on the HTBI primer set. TCRdb analysed the multiplex PCR reads with MiXCR anew, one entry per CDR3 protein. The sample records nearly 600,000 distinct CDR3 sequences, about 15% being singletons.

Source material: blood. The TCR originated in a woman under 40 with Graves' hyperthyroidism that later progressed to Graves' ophthalmopathy. V gene TRBV2 combines with J gene TRBJ2-1, with 9 bases that match TRBD2. The CDR3 sequence is CASIAGGPHEQFF. CDR3 sequence (DNA): TGTGCCAGCATCGCGGGAGGGCCCCATGAGCAGTTCTTC.